These 22 T cell receptor beta chains originate from one sample sequenced in a study of cytomegalovirus exposure and HLA in healthy donors. PCR was performed using 60 Vbeta and 13 Jbeta primers. TCRdb keeps only in-frame clones here, not all; method: immunoSEQ multiplex PCR. In the table there are about 65,000 clones, 60% to 80% of which are singletons. The sequencing input was PBMCs. The source of these receptors is a young man in good health and CMV-seronegative.

This clone was seen more than once but under ten times. In nucleotides, the CDR3 is TGTGCCAGCAGTGACTCTGAGACTAGTTCCACCGGGGAGCTGTTTTTT. It encodes CASSDSETSSTGELFF. The chain combines TRBV6-4 with TRBJ2-2; maybe TRBD2 (6 bases). The CDR3 is 16 residues long. Germline CDR1 is MRHNA and CDR2 is SNTAGT. V was shortened by 0 bases and J by 4 bases, with 12 bases between the two germline ends.

This clone was counted a few times. The chain links TRBV14 to TRBJ1-5; D is uncertain. The CDR3 is made up of 13 amino acids. CDR1 is SGHDN and CDR2 is FVKESK in the germline V gene. Trimming took 0 bases from V and 7 from J, leaving 7 bases between them. In DNA, the CDR3 is TGTGCCAGCAGCCAAGACGGGAACCAGCCCCAGCATTTT. Translating gives CASSQDGNQPQHF.

Only one count was recorded for this clone. The chain carries TRBV5-1 and TRBJ1-1, with 8 bases identical to TRBD1. Germline V gene data show CDR1 as SGHRS and CDR2 as YFSETQ. Germline trimming cut 0 bases from V and 0 bases from J; bases unmatched to any gene: 7. The CDR3 loop spans 17 amino acids. The CDR3, as DNA: TGCGCCAGCAGCTTGGGTGACAGGGGAGGCATGAACACTGAAGCTTTCTTT. Residues: CASSLGDRGGMNTEAFF. Looking up the rest from reference TRBV5-1 and TRBJ1-1 gives the full variable domain: KAGVTQTPRYLIKTRGQQVTLSCSPISGHRSVSWYQQTPGQGLQFLFEYFSETQRNKGNFPGRFSGRQFSNSRSEMNVSTLELGDSALYLCASSLGDRGGMNTEAFFGQGTRLTVV.

The CDR3: CSVSLAGITDTQYF. For the CDR3, the DNA is TGCAGCGTTTCGCTAGCGGGGATCACAGATACGCAGTATTTT. The genes are TRBV29-1 and TRBJ2-3; 9 bases match TRBD2. CDR1 is SQVTM and CDR2 is ANQGSEA in the germline V gene. This CDR3 is 14 amino acids long. Unmatched junction bases numbered 5, after V lost 5 bases and J lost 2 bases.

This rearrangement joins TRBV18 to TRBJ2-2; 9 bases are shared with TRBD1. Germline V gives CDR1 KGHSH, CDR2 LQKENI. J was trimmed by 4 bases and V by 4 bases; bases with no gene match: 4. The CDR3 has 15 residues. The CDR3 coding sequence is TGTGCCAGCTCACTTGGGACAGGGCGCACCGGGGAGCTGTTTTTT. Translating it yields CASSLGTGRTGELFF.

This clone was seen ten or more times. The J gene is TRBJ2-7, the V gene TRBV7-8; possible D gene TRBD2, 5 bases. The germline gives CDR1 SGHVS, CDR2 FQNEAQ. Trimming stripped 1 base from V and 6 bases from J, with 7 bases between. The CDR3 runs 12 residues. CDR3 in DNA: TGTGCCAGCAGCTTAGTGGGAGTCGAGCAGTACTTC. It encodes CASSLVGVEQYF.

V and J are TRBV13 and TRBJ1-6, with D perhaps TRBD1 (5 bases). The CDR3 spans 16 residues. Germline V CDR1 and CDR2: PRHDT, FYEKMQ (reference sequence). V lost 0 bases and J lost 6, with 12 bases in between. The CDR3 loop reads CASSLGWGDANSPLHF. CDR3 coding DNA: TGTGCCAGCAGCTTAGGGTGGGGGGACGCTAATTCACCCCTCCACTTT.

This rearrangement joins TRBV7-6 to TRBJ2-5; 9 nucleotides match TRBD2. The ends lost 3 bases at V and 5 bases at J; junction bases unmatched: 10. The CDR3 has 16 residues. Germline loops: CDR1 SGHVS, CDR2 FNYEAQ. The CDR3 coding sequence is TGTGCCAGCAGCTTTGGAGCGGGGGGAATGGGGGAGACCCAGTACTTC. This codes for CASSFGAGGMGETQYF.

In its sample, this clone was seen a few times. V usage is TRBV15 and J usage is TRBJ2-1, with D possibly matching TRBD1 (6 bases). Germline assignment: CDR1 LNHNV and CDR2 YYDKDF (reference sequence). With 7 bases removed from V and 6 bases from J, the gap between germline ends came to 16 bases. The CDR3 consists of 14 residues. CDR3 residues: CATTRDKAANEQFF. CDR3 nucleotides: TGTGCCACCACCAGGGACAAGGCCGCCAATGAGCAGTTCTTC.

The CDR3 region is CASSSGLAPETQYF. As DNA, the CDR3 is TGTGCCAGCTCATCGGGACTAGCTCCCGAGACCCAGTACTTC. The V gene is TRBV18, the J gene TRBJ2-5, with 9 positions matching TRBD2. Germline lookup yields CDR1 KGHSH and CDR2 LQKENI. After removal of 5 bases from V and 5 bases from J, the junction contained 6 bases not matched to a gene. There are 14 residues in the CDR3.

This clone was detected a few times. This same CDR3 is encoded by further DNA sequences in the sample. The chain couples TRBV5-1 to TRBJ1-5; a possible D gene is TRBD1 (5 bases). V was trimmed by 0 bases and J by 6 bases, leaving 13 bases between them. Germline-derived CDR1 and CDR2 are SGHRS and YFSETQ. The CDR3 has 15 amino acids. This CDR3 reads CASSLDGGGGQPQHF. The CDR3 nucleotides are TGCGCCAGCAGCTTGGACGGGGGAGGAGGTCAGCCCCAGCATTTT.

This clone has just one count. The chain couples TRBV30 to TRBJ1-3, with D tentatively TRBD1 (6 bases). The V gene lost 5 bases and the J gene lost 4 bases, with 12 bases spanning the gap. From germline, CDR1 is GTSNPN and CDR2 SVGIG (reference sequence). CDR3 length: 13 amino acids. The CDR3 sequence: CAWSQGVGNTIYF. The DNA of the CDR3 is TGTGCCTGGTCACAGGGTGTAGGAAACACCATATATTTT. Together with reference TRBV30 and TRBJ1-3, the CDR3 gives the full variable domain: SQTIHQWPATLVQPVGSPLSLECTVEGTSNPNLYWYRQAAGRGLQLLFYSVGIGQISSEVPQNLSASRPQDRQFILSSKKLLLSDSGFYLCAWSQGVGNTIYFGEGSWLTVV.

The chain couples TRBV7-9 to TRBJ1-5; weak D call: TRBD1 (5 bases). The CDR3 is 17 amino acids. Germline assignment: CDR1 SEHNR and CDR2 FQNEAQ (reference sequence). V was clipped by 5 bases and J by 2 bases, with 19 bases between them. The CDR3 DNA follows: TGTGCCAGCAGCCCCTCTGGCCAGGGCGACGGCAATCAGCCCCAGCATTTT. Its protein product is CASSPSGQGDGNQPQHF.

About this clone: Here the CDR3 omits its conserved ending phenylalanine or tryptophan, so a read error is the likely source. The chain employs TRBV7-2 and TRBJ1-2, with D uncertain. The germline V gene encodes CDR1 SGHTA and CDR2 FQGNSA. Trimming took off 5 bases at V and 0 bases at J, with 10 bases between the two ends. This CDR3 spans 14 amino acids. This chain's CDR3 is CASSQGVANYGYTV. The CDR3 coding sequence is TGTGCCAGCAGCCAAGGCGTGGCTAACTATGGCTACACCGTC.

V usage is TRBV5-6 and J usage is TRBJ2-5, with D possibly being TRBD2 (6 bases). Trimming removed 2 bases at V and 5 bases at J, with 13 bases between. The germline V gene has CDR1 SGHDT and CDR2 YYEEEE. The CDR3 extends over 14 amino acids. The CDR3 DNA reads as TGTGCCAGCAGCTTCCCCGGGACTCCGGAGACCCAGTACTTC. As protein: CASSFPGTPETQYF.

This clone was seen just once. In the same sample, other DNA sequences code for this CDR3. The rearrangement links TRBV9 to TRBJ2-5; D perhaps matches TRBD2 (6 bases). The length of the CDR3 is 14 residues. The V and J ends lost 0 bases and 5 bases respectively, with 11 bases between them. Per germline, CDR1 SGDLS and CDR2 YYNGEE. The CDR3 bases are TGTGCCAGCAGCGTAGGGTCAGGAGGGGAGACCCAGTACTTC. Protein sequence: CASSVGSGGETQYF. The full variable domain, in which reference TRBV9 and TRBJ2-5 provide the parts outside the CDR3, is DSGVTQTPKHLITATGQRVTLRCSPRSGDLSVYWYQQSLDQGLQFLIQYYNGEERAKGNILERFSAQQFPDLHSELNLSSLELGDSALYFCASSVGSGGETQYFGPGTRLLVL.

The V call is TRBV7-2, the J call TRBJ2-3; D uncertain. This CDR3 has 15 amino acids. Germline values: CDR1 SGHTA, CDR2 FQGNSA. V was clipped by 1 base and J by 2 bases, with 10 bases between them. CDR3 loop: CASSLGLHLTDTQYF. CDR3 DNA: TGTGCCAGCAGCTTAGGGTTACACCTCACAGATACGCAGTATTTT.

This clone was detected a few times. CDR3 sequence (DNA): TGCGCCAGCAGTGAGTCGGGGGCGAGAGTGGGGGGGCGAAATGAGCAGTTCTTC. Protein sequence: CASSESGARVGGRNEQFF. This chain links TRBV10-2 with TRBJ2-1, with D perhaps matching TRBD2 (7 bases). From germline, CDR1 is WSHSY and CDR2 SAAADI. Trimming cost V 0 bases and J 7 bases, with 22 bases left between them. The CDR3 contains 18 residues.

The rearrangement uses TRBV2 and TRBJ2-5; 14 positions agree with TRBD2. Germline V gene lookup returns CDR1 SNHLY and CDR2 FYNNEI. J lost 1 base, V lost 6 bases, and 4 bases had no gene match. This CDR3 region has 16 residues. CDR3 bases: TGTGCCAGCAGGAGACTAGCGGGGGGGATCCAAGAGACCCAGTACTTC. This codes for CASRRLAGGIQETQYF. Variable domain in full (rest from reference TRBV2 and TRBJ2-5): EPEVTQTPSHQVTQMGQEVILRCVPISNHLYFYWYRQILGQKVEFLVSFYNNEISEKSEIFDDQFSVERPDGSNFTLKIRSTKLEDSAMYFCASRRLAGGIQETQYFGPGTRLLVL.

The rearrangement uses TRBV2 and TRBJ2-1; tentatively, D is TRBD2 (5 bases). Germline V gives CDR1 SNHLY, CDR2 FYNNEI. The CDR3 spans 14 residues. V was cut by 7 bases and J by 1 base, with 11 bases left in between. The CDR3 spells CASTSRGSYNEQFF. The CDR3 DNA sequence: TGTGCCAGCACCTCCCGGGGATCCTACAATGAGCAGTTCTTC.

This clone was seen a single time. The V gene is TRBV29-1, the J gene TRBJ1-2; D remains ambiguous. The V gene's germline CDR1 is SQVTM and CDR2 ANQGSEA. The CDR3 loop spans 12 amino acids. Between the trimmed V and J ends, which lost 6 bases and 3 bases, there was a span of 11 bases. The CDR3 bases are TGCAGCGTAGCACCAACCTACTATGGCTACACCTTC. It encodes CSVAPTYYGYTF. The full variable domain, rest sourced from reference TRBV29-1 and TRBJ1-2, is SAVISQKPSRDICQRGTSLTIQCQVDSQVTMMFWYRQQPGQSLTLIATANQGSEATYESGFVIDKFPISRPNLTFSTLTVSNMSPEDSSIYLCSVAPTYYGYTFGSGTRLTVV.

CDR3 sequence (DNA): TGCGCCAGCAGCAGCAGGGGGATGGATAATTCACCCCTCCACTTT. It yields the protein CASSSRGMDNSPLHF. The chain joins TRBV5-1 to TRBJ1-6, with 7 bases aligning to TRBD1. The trim removed 4 bases at V and 5 bases at J, leaving 6 bases unmatched. The CDR3 runs 15 residues. The germline V gene has CDR1 SGHRS and CDR2 YFSETQ.